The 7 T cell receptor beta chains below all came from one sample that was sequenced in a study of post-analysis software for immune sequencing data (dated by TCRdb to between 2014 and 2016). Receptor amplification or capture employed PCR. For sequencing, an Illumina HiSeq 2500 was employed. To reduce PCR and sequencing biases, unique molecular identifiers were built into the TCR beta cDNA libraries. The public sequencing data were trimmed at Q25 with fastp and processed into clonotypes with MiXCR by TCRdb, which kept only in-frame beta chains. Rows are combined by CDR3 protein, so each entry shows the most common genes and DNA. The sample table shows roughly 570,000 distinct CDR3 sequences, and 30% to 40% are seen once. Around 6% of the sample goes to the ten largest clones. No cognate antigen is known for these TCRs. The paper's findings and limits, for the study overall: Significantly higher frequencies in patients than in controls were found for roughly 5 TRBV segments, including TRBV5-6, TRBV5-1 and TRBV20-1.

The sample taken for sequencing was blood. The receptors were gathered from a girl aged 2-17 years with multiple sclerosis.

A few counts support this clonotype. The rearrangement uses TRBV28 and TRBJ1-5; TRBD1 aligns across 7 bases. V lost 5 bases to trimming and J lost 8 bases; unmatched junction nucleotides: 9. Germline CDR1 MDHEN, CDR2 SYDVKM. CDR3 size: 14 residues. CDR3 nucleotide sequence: TGTGCCAGCAGTAACCCACAGGGGTGGAAGCCCCAGCATTTT. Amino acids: CASSNPQGWKPQHF.

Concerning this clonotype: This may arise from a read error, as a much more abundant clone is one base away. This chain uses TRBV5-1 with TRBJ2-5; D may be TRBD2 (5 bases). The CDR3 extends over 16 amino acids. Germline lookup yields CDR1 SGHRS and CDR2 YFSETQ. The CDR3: CASSPYLAGTMETQDF. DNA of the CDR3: TGCGCCAGCAGCCCCTACCTGGCGGGTACTATGGAGACCCAGGACTTC.

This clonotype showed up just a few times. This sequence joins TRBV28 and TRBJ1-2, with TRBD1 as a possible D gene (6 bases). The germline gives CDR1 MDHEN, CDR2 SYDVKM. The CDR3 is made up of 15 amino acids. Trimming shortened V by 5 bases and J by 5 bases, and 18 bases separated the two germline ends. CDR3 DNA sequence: TGTGCCAGCAGTCCCCGGGGACAAGCCGGTTATGGCTACACCTTC. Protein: CASSPRGQAGYGYTF.

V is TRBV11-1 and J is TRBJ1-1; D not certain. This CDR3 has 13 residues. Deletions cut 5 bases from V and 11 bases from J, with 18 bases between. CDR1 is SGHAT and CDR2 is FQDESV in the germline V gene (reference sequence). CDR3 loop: CASSLSVQVEAFF. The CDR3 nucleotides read TGTGCCAGCAGCCTATCGGTTCAGGTTGAGGCTTTCTTT.

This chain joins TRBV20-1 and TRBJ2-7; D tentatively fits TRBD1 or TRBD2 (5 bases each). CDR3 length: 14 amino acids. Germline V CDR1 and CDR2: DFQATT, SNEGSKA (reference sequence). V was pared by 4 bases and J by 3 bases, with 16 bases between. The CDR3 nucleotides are TGCAGTGCTACCGGGTCCGGGGCCCTCTACGAGCAGTACTTC. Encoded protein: CSATGSGALYEQYF.

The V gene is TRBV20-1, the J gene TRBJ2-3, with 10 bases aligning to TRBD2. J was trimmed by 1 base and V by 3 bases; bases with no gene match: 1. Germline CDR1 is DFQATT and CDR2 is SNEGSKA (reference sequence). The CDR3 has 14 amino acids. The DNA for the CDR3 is TGCAGTGCTAGTACTAGCGGGGGCACAGATACGCAGTATTTT. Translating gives CSASTSGGTDTQYF.

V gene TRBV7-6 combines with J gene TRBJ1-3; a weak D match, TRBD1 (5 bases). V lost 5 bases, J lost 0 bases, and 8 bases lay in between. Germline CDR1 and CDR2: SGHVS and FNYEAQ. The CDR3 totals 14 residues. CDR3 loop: CASSAGASGNTIYF. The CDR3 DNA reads TGTGCCAGCAGCGCCGGGGCCTCTGGAAACACCATATATTTT.